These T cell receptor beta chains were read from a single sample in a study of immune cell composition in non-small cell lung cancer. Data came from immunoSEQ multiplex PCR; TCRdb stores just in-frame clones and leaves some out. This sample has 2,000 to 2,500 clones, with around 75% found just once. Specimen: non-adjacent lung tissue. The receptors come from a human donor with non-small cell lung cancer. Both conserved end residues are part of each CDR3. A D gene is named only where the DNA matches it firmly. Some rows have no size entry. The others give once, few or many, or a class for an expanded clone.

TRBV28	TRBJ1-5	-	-	TGTGCCAGCAGCCACAGGGTTAGCAATCAGCCCCAGCATTTT	CASSHRVSNQPQHF
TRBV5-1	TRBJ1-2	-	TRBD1	TGCGCCAGCAGCTCCGGACAGGCCTCCACCTTC	CASSSGQASTF
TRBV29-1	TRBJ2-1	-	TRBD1	TGCAGCGTCGACGGACAGGACACCTACAATGAGCAGTTCTTC	CSVDGQDTYNEQFF
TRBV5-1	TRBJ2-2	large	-	TGCGCCAGCAGCTTGGTTTCTTGGGAGCTGTTTTTT	CASSLVSWELFF
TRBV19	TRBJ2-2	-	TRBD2	TGTGCCACCAAGTACCTATTCGGGGGGTCCGGGGAGCTGTTTTTT	CATKYLFGGSGELFF
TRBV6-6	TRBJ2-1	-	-	TGTGCCAGCAGTTATATCCTTTTCTACAATGAGCAGTTCTTC	CASSYILFYNEQFF
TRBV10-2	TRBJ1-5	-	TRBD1	TGCGCCAGCAGGGGGACAGGAGGTAGCAATCAGCCCCAGCATTTT	CASRGTGGSNQPQHF
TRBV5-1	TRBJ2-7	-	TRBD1	TGCGCCAGCAGCTTAGGGACAGGGTCCCACGAGCAGTACTTC	CASSLGTGSHEQYF
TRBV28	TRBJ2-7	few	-	TGTGCCAGCATCCCGGGTGGTACCTCCTACGAGCAGTACTTC	CASIPGGTSYEQYF
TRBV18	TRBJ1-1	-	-	TGTGCCAGCTCCCCGCGGGAGGAGTGGAACACTGAAGCTTTCTTT	CASSPREEWNTEAFF
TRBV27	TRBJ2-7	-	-	TGTGCCAGCAGTTTAATAGGCAGGGTCTACGAGCAGTACTTC	CASSLIGRVYEQYF
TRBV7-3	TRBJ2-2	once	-	TGTGCCAGCAGCCGTGCCTCGACCAGGGTGATCGGGGAGCTGTTTTTT	CASSRASTRVIGELFF
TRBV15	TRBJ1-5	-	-	TGTGCCACCAGCAGAGATACAGAGGGCGGGCAGCCCCAGCATTTT	CATSRDTEGGQPQHF
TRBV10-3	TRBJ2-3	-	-	TGTGCCACGCAGGGTAGCACAGATACGCAGTATTTT	CATQGSTDTQYF
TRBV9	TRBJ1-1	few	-	TGTGCCAGCAGCGTGGGGCAGGGGTCTGAAGCTTTCTTT	CASSVGQGSEAFF